These 32 T cell receptor beta chains originate from one sample sequenced in a study of tumor and adjacent non-tumor tissue in lung cancer (dated by TCRdb to 2017 to 2018). RNA was extracted from bulk unsorted tissue and checked for quality with a NanoDrop ND-1000 and an Agilent 2100. Libraries were prepared through multiplex PCR. For sequencing, an Illumina HiSeq 2500 was employed. TCRbeta libraries were built by three rounds of nested PCR using primers (Table S4), following protocols modified from ARM-PCR. TCRdb redid the processing of the public reads, applying fastp at Q25 and MiXCR, and retained in-frame beta chains. Merged by CDR3 protein, the rows form single entries marked with the most common genes and DNA. The sample records 120,000 or so distinct CDR3 sequences, around 82% of which are singletons. The top ten clonotypes cover approximately 22% of the sample. The sample was lung tumor tissue. These receptors came from a man aged 65 to 85 with non-small cell lung cancer.

As to this clonotype: One base away lies a much larger clone, so this may be a sequencing read error. This chain joins TRBV30 and TRBJ2-5; D not certain. The germline V gene encodes CDR1 GTSNPN and CDR2 SVGIG (reference sequence). CDR3 length: 12 amino acids. The CDR3 coding sequence is TGTGTCTGGAGTGCTGTCGGAGAGACCCAGTACTTC. Its protein product is CVWSAVGETQYF.

With respect to this clonotype: One end of the junction is discordant with germline, which a read error may explain. The rearrangement links TRBV6-6 to TRBJ1-2; D may be TRBD1 (5 bases). This CDR3 region has 13 residues. Germline V CDR1 and CDR2: MNHNY, SVGAGI (reference sequence). CDR3: CVSSYDDSTCYTF. The DNA of the CDR3 is TGTGTCAGCAGTTATGACGACAGTACATGCTACACCTTC.

About this clonotype: A much larger clone sits a single nucleotide away, making a read error possible. This chain links TRBV28 with TRBJ1-6; D might be TRBD1 (5 bases). CDR1 is MDHEN and CDR2 is SYDVKM in the germline V gene. V dropped 5 bases and J dropped 7 bases, with 12 bases sitting between them. The CDR3 loop spans 14 amino acids. The CDR3 DNA reads as TGTGCCAGCAGTCTGGAGGGGCCGAATTCACCCCTCCACTTT. Translating it yields CASSLEGPNSPLHF.

This chain joins TRBV12-3 or TRBV12-4 and TRBJ2-5; 7 nucleotides align to TRBD2. This CDR3 region has 15 residues. Here the CDR3 DNA reads TGTATCAGCAGCGGGCTAGCGGTAGTGGTGGAGACCCAGTACTTC. Residues: CISSGLAVVVETQYF.

As for this clonotype: One end of the junction is discordant with germline, which a read error may explain. The chain has TRBV6-5 and TRBJ2-7; 11 bases are a match to TRBD2. Germline CDR1 MNHEY, CDR2 SVGAGI. CDR3 length equals 17 residues. The CDR3 DNA is TGTGCCAACAGACCCTATAGCGGGAGGGCCAAGTCCTACAAGCAGTACTTC. Its protein is CANRPYSGRAKSYKQYF.

Remarks on this clonotype: Germline and junction disagree at one end, which may indicate a read error. The chain links TRBV7-8 to TRBJ1-5; D is unclear. The CDR3 spans 17 residues. The germline V gene encodes CDR1 SGHVS and CDR2 FQNEAQ. CDR3: CASSLELGQVLNRPQHF. The CDR3 coding sequence is TGTGCCAGCAGCTTGGAGCTCGGGCAGGTTCTGAATCGGCCCCAGCATTTT.

Regarding this clonotype: The CDR3 does not close with the conserved phenylalanine or tryptophan, likely indicating a read error. The chain is built from TRBV20-1 and TRBJ2-3, with D possibly being TRBD1 or TRBD2 (5 bases each). This CDR3 is built from 14 residues. Germline CDR1 reads DFQATT; CDR2 reads SNEGSKA (reference sequence). V dropped 7 bases and J dropped 1 base, with 15 bases sitting between them. CDR3 amino acids: CSVSWDPRTDTQYS. The CDR3 DNA reads as TGCAGTGTTAGCTGGGACCCCCGCACAGATACGCAGTATTCT.

The rearrangement links TRBV10-3 to TRBJ2-5; D is unresolved. The V and J ends lost 8 bases and 1 base respectively, with 8 bases between them. The length of the CDR3 is 12 residues. Germline V lookup: CDR1 ENHRY, CDR2 SYGVKD. The CDR3 bases are TGTGCCATCTATGCCCTCCAAGAGACCCAGTACTTC. Protein product: CAIYALQETQYF.

This clonotype was seen just once. A junction end diverges from the germline sequence, so it may reflect a read error. The gene calls are TRBV5-4 and TRBJ1-1; possibly TRBD1 for D (6 bases). Germline V gene data show CDR1 as SGHNT and CDR2 as YYREEE (reference sequence). The CDR3 runs to 14 residues. The chain's CDR3 is CTSSPDRMNTEAFF. The DNA of the CDR3 is TGTACCAGCAGCCCCGACAGGATGAACACTGAAGCTTTCTTT. Full variable domain (rest looked up from reference TRBV5-4 and TRBJ1-1): ETGVTQSPTHLIKTRGQQVTLRCSSQSGHNTVSWYQQALGQGPQFIFQYYREEENGRGNFPPRFSGLQFPNYSSELNVNALELDDSALYLCTSSPDRMNTEAFFGQGTRLTVV.

Details on this clonotype: A read error is possible here, since a much larger clone lies one base away. The V gene is TRBV20-1, the J gene TRBJ2-5, with 9 bases aligning to TRBD1. The CDR3 is made up of 14 amino acids. Germline V gene sequence: CDR1 DFQATT, CDR2 SNEGSKA (reference sequence). J lost 4 bases, V lost 3 bases, and 6 bases had no gene match. The CDR3 region is CSASQGTGTETQYF. As DNA, the CDR3 is TGCAGTGCTAGCCAGGGGACAGGGACAGAGACCCAGTACTTC.

To note about this clonotype: The junction differs from germline at one of its ends, possibly a read error. J is TRBJ2-1 and V is TRBV6-5; TRBD2 agrees at 8 bases. CDR3 length: 16 residues. Germline values: CDR1 MNHEY, CDR2 SVGAGI. CDR3 sequence (DNA): TGTGCCAGCATTTACGGCGGGACTAGGGGATACGATGAGCAGTTCTTC. Amino acid sequence: CASIYGGTRGYDEQFF.

In regard to this clonotype: One junction end does not reproduce the germline sequence, and a read error may be involved. The CDR3 spells CAGGFDRNQSQHF. Written as DNA, the CDR3 is TGTGCAGGTGGTTTTGACAGAAATCAGTCCCAGCATTTT. The chain is built from TRBV12-5 and TRBJ1-5; the D gene is possibly TRBD1 (5 bases). The CDR3 totals 13 residues. CDR1 is LGHNT and CDR2 is FRNRAP in the germline V gene.

The rearrangement links TRBV15 to TRBJ2-5; TRBD2 agrees at 10 bases. Germline V gives CDR1 LNHNV, CDR2 YYDKDF (reference sequence). The CDR3 is made up of 16 amino acids. V was pared by 9 bases and J by 7 bases, with 17 bases of the junction left unmatched. This chain's CDR3 is CATRYKEAGGRGTQYF. The CDR3 nucleotides read TGTGCCACGAGATACAAGGAAGCGGGAGGGCGGGGGACCCAGTACTTC.

Worth noting for this clonotype: A read error may produce the germline difference seen at one junction end. This chain links TRBV28 with TRBJ2-5; perhaps TRBD1 as D (6 bases). From germline, CDR1 is MDHEN and CDR2 SYDVKM. The CDR3 sequence is 15 residues long. CDR3 region: CTSSTRQGTGGTQYF. The CDR3 DNA is TGTACCAGTAGCACAAGGCAGGGGACGGGTGGGACCCAGTACTTC.

Points on this clonotype: One end of the junction does not line up with germline, which may come from a read error. The chain employs TRBV20-1 and TRBJ1-2, with a tentative D call TRBD1 (5 bases). This CDR3 is built from 13 residues. CDR1 is DFQATT, CDR2 SNEGSKA, per germline (reference sequence). In DNA, the CDR3 is TGCGGTGCTAGTAGGGGACCCAACTATAGCTACACCTTC. Its protein is CGASRGPNYSYTF.

On this clonotype itself: One end of the junction does not line up with germline, which may come from a read error. The V gene is TRBV6-5, the J gene TRBJ1-5; weak D call: TRBD1 (5 bases). The CDR3 is 16 residues long. Germline assignment: CDR1 MNHEY and CDR2 SVGAGI. The CDR3 DNA sequence: TGTGTCAGCAGCCGAAGGGGCGGGGGTCTCAATCAGCCCCAGCATTTT. Its protein is CVSSRRGGGLNQPQHF.

Remarks on this clonotype: At one end, the junction sequence differs from germline, possibly due to a read error. J is TRBJ1-1 and V is TRBV12-3 or TRBV12-4, with D maybe TRBD1 (6 bases). This CDR3 has 14 amino acids. This CDR3 is CVSSFQAGDNEAFF. CDR3 in DNA: TGTGTCAGCAGTTTTCAGGCAGGGGACAATGAAGCTTTCTTT.

Note on this clonotype: A read error may account for a junction end that differs from germline. V and J are TRBV29-1 and TRBJ1-2; D may be TRBD1 (5 bases). The CDR3 covers 14 residues. Germline V CDR1 and CDR2: SQVTM, ANQGSEA. CDR3 sequence reads: CSVEDSGHGSGYTF. The CDR3 nucleotides are TGTAGCGTTGAAGATAGTGGACATGGAAGTGGCTACACCTTC. The full variable domain, with the rest looked up from reference TRBV29-1 and TRBJ1-2, is SAVISQKPSRDICQRGTSLTIQCQVDSQVTMMFWYRQQPGQSLTLIATANQGSEATYESGFVIDKFPISRPNLTFSTLTVSNMSPEDSSIYLCSVEDSGHGSGYTFGSGTRLTVV.

Regarding this clonotype: This may arise from a read error, as a much more abundant clone is one base away. The V gene is TRBV9, the J gene TRBJ1-6; D uncertain. CDR1 and CDR2 from the germline V gene are SGDLS and YYNGEE. V lost 2 bases to trimming and J lost 9 bases, with 12 bases between them. The CDR3 covers 14 residues. This CDR3 reads CASSVELVGSPLHF. CDR3 in DNA: TGTGCCAGCAGCGTGGAATTGGTCGGTTCACCCCTCCACTTT.

Concerning this clonotype itself: At one end, the junction sequence differs from germline, possibly due to a read error. This chain links TRBV29-1 with TRBJ1-4; TRBD1 aligns across 9 bases. The CDR3 length is 15 residues. The germline V gene encodes CDR1 SQVTM and CDR2 ANQGSEA. The CDR3 coding sequence is TGCCGCGTTGATCCACCGGGACAGGGAGGTGAAAAACAGTTTTTT. Its translation: CRVDPPGQGGEKQFF.

The genes are TRBV29-1 and TRBJ2-3; 8 nucleotides agree with TRBD1. The CDR3 runs 13 residues. Germline-derived CDR1 and CDR2 are SQVTM and ANQGSEA. The CDR3 sequence: CSVLRQGADTQYF. For the CDR3, the DNA is TGCAGTGTTCTCCGTCAGGGGGCGGATACGCAGTATTTT.

Many counts were recorded for this clonotype. The J gene is TRBJ1-2, the V gene TRBV6-6, with a weak D call TRBD1 (5 bases). V lost 6 bases and J lost 6, with 20 bases in between. Germline assignment: CDR1 MNHNY and CDR2 SVGAGI (reference sequence). This CDR3 spans 15 amino acids. The CDR3 DNA follows: TGTGCCAGCAGACCCGGACGGACATCCATGGATGGCTACACCTTC. This encodes CASRPGRTSMDGYTF.

In its sample, this clonotype was seen a few times. This chain joins TRBV19 and TRBJ1-5; D uncertain. Germline V gene sequence: CDR1 LNHDA, CDR2 SQIVND (reference sequence). This CDR3 is built from 14 residues. Trimming removed 7 bases from V and 5 bases from J, with 15 bases in between. The CDR3 DNA reads TGTGCCAGTATGAAGGGCAGGACCTATCAGCCCCAGCATTTT. Its protein is CASMKGRTYQPQHF.

With regard to this clonotype: Mismatch with germline at one junction end may stem from a read error. V gene TRBV6-5 combines with J gene TRBJ2-5; 9 nucleotides agree with TRBD2. Germline CDR1 is MNHEY and CDR2 is SVGAGI. The CDR3 spans 18 residues. In DNA form, the CDR3 reads TGTGCCAGCAGTCCGAGGGGGGTGCTAGCGGGACGAGAAGAGACTCAGTACTTC. This sequence encodes CASSPRGVLAGREETQYF.

The rearrangement uses TRBV20-1 and TRBJ2-1; TRBD2 might be the D (6 bases). The V end was cut by 5 bases, the J end by 9 bases, with 23 bases between. Germline V CDR1 and CDR2: DFQATT, SNEGSKA (reference sequence). CDR3 length: 15 residues. CDR3 coding DNA: TGCAGTGCTGGTCGACCTCCGGGACTTGGGGGTGAGCAGTTCTTC. It specifies CSAGRPPGLGGEQFF.

J is TRBJ1-1 and V is TRBV28, with a tentative D call TRBD1 (6 bases). CDR1 is MDHEN, CDR2 SYDVKM, per germline. The CDR3 extends over 18 amino acids. The V end lost 10 bases, the J end lost 3 bases, and 30 bases lay between the germline ends. CDR3 loop: CANTSAEGVMVYDTEAFF. The CDR3 nucleotides read TGTGCCAACACCTCCGCGGAGGGGGTGATGGTCTACGACACTGAAGCTTTCTTT.

With respect to this clonotype: An end of the junction differs from the germline gene, which may be a read error. The CDR3 sequence: CGSLLDQGAPYEQYF. DNA of the CDR3: TGTGGCAGCCTCTTAGATCAGGGGGCCCCCTACGAGCAGTACTTC. The chain has TRBV11-2 and TRBJ2-7; 8 bases are a match to TRBD1. The V gene's germline CDR1 is SGHAT and CDR2 FQNNGV. There are 15 residues in the CDR3. The variable domain in full, with the rest retrieved from reference TRBV11-2 and TRBJ2-7, is EAGVAQSPRYKIIEKRQSVAFWCNPISGHATLYWYQQILGQGPKLLIQFQNNGVVDDSQLPKDRFSAERLKGVDSTLKIQPAKLEDSAVYLCGSLLDQGAPYEQYFGPGTRLTVT.

On this clonotype itself: The conserved final phenylalanine or tryptophan is absent from the CDR3, which likely points to a read error. The rearrangement links TRBV11-2 to TRBJ2-7; 7 positions match TRBD2. The J segment lost 4 bases and the V segment lost 0 bases, leaving 6 bases of the junction unmatched. This CDR3 contains 15 residues. The germline V gene encodes CDR1 SGHAT and CDR2 FQNNGV. CDR3 residues: CASSLDRGGRYEQYL. CDR3 nucleotide sequence: TGTGCCAGCAGCTTAGATCGGGGCGGGAGATACGAGCAGTACTTA.

Only one count was recorded for this clonotype. The DNA of the CDR3 is TGCAGTACTCAAGGAGGTGATTACACCTTC. Amino acid sequence: CSTQGGDYTF. The chain has TRBV20-1 and TRBJ1-2; D remains unclear. The CDR3 extends over 10 amino acids. V dropped 8 bases and J dropped 11 bases, with 15 bases sitting between them. CDR1 is DFQATT and CDR2 is SNEGSKA in the germline V gene (reference sequence).

V usage is TRBV21-1 and J usage is TRBJ2-1; the D call in the table, TRBD2, was not verified against the DNA. TRBV21-1 is a documented pseudogene. The CDR3 length is 19 residues. CDR3 loop: CASSEKEREGRSQYNEQFF. The CDR3 nucleotides read TGTGCCAGCAGCGAAAAAGAGCGGGAGGGCCGATCTCAATATAATGAGCAGTTCTTC.

The chain carries TRBV21-1 and TRBJ2-1; TRBD2 is the table's D call and was not checked against the DNA. TRBV21-1 is designated a pseudogene. The CDR3 runs to 16 residues. CDR3 loop: CASSKEGERVNNGQFF. CDR3 DNA sequence: TGTGCCAGCAGCAAAGAGGGCGAGCGGGTAAACAATGGGCAGTTCTTC.

Concerning this clonotype itself: Compared with germline, one end of the junction differs, possibly owing to a read error. The chain employs TRBV28 and TRBJ2-5, with D tentatively TRBD2 (6 bases). This CDR3 is 16 amino acids long. CDR1 and CDR2 (germline): MDHEN, SYDVKM. DNA for the CDR3: TGTTCCAGCAGCAGCCGGGACGGGGGAATCTTGGAGACCCAGTACTTC. This sequence encodes CSSSSRDGGILETQYF.